This TCR beta chain originates from a study of blood T cells in healthy people across ages. V dropped 4 bases and J dropped 4 bases, with 17 bases sitting between them. Germline V gene data show CDR1 as LGHDT and CDR2 as YNNKEL (reference sequence). This CDR3 has 15 residues. A second PCR, run for roughly 7 to 11 cycles, used a sample-barcoded 5' primer plus a J-beta primer mix. TCRdb redid the calling of the 5' RACE reads with MiXCR, one entry per CDR3 protein. The sample lists about 970,000 distinct CDR3 sequences, approximately 50% occurring once. The sample was blood. This clonotype originated in a woman in her sixties or seventies in good health. The genes are TRBV3-1 and TRBJ2-7; maybe TRBD1 (6 bases). This CDR3 is CASSLDSSPYYEQYF. CDR3 coding DNA: TGTGCCAGCAGCCTGGACAGTAGCCCGTATTACGAGCAGTACTTC.